One and the same sample provided the 19 T cell receptor beta chains below, sequenced in a study of cytomegalovirus exposure and HLA in healthy donors. The PCR used 60 Vbeta and 13 Jbeta primers. The method was immunoSEQ multiplex PCR; TCRdb's version includes in-frame clones alone and lacks a portion of them. The table records some 130,000 clones, about four fifths of them present only once. The sample was PBMCs. These receptors came from a man aged 18 to 35 in good health and CMV-seronegative.

The V call is TRBV4-1, the J call TRBJ1-2; 7 bases line up with TRBD1. This CDR3 is 14 amino acids long. Germline CDR1 MGHRA, CDR2 YSYEKL. J lost 2 bases, V lost 0 bases, and 0 bases had no gene match. DNA for the CDR3: TGCGCCAGCAGCCAAGAGGGACAGAACTATGGCTACACCTTC. It translates to CASSQEGQNYGYTF.

The gene calls are TRBV29-1 and TRBJ1-5; TRBD1 might be the D (5 bases). The CDR3 consists of 13 residues. Between the trimmed V and J ends, which lost 4 bases and 9 bases, there was a span of 16 bases. Germline-derived CDR1 and CDR2 are SQVTM and ANQGSEA. The CDR3 DNA sequence: TGCAGCGTTGGTCAGGGAGGATCATCGCCCCAGCATTTT. This sequence encodes CSVGQGGSSPQHF.

This chain links TRBV7-2 with TRBJ1-2; D is unresolved. The V gene's germline CDR1 is SGHTA and CDR2 FQGNSA. The CDR3 totals 15 residues. Deletions cut 5 bases from V and 0 bases from J, with 13 bases between. The CDR3, as DNA: TGTGCCAGCAGCGCTGGTTTGGCCACTAACTATGGCTACACCTTC. Translated: CASSAGLATNYGYTF.

The chain couples TRBV9 to TRBJ2-3, with D unclear. Trimming took off 0 bases at V and 4 bases at J, with 6 bases between the two ends. Germline CDR1 is SGDLS and CDR2 is YYNGEE. The CDR3 loop spans 13 amino acids. Here the CDR3 reads CASSVALPDTQYF. The CDR3 DNA reads TGTGCCAGCAGCGTAGCCCTCCCAGATACGCAGTATTTT.

The chain uses TRBV29-1 and TRBJ2-1; TRBD1 might be the D (5 bases). Germline CDR1 reads SQVTM; CDR2 reads ANQGSEA. The CDR3 runs to 13 residues. V was cut by 3 bases and J by 0 bases, with 6 bases left in between. The CDR3: CSVDQGSYNEQFF. CDR3 sequence (DNA): TGCAGCGTTGATCAGGGCTCCTACAATGAGCAGTTCTTC.

Only a few counts were recorded for this clone. V gene TRBV29-1 combines with J gene TRBJ1-5; D unresolved. With 0 bases removed from V and 6 bases from J, the gap between germline ends came to 15 bases. The CDR3 totals 15 residues. CDR1 is SQVTM, CDR2 ANQGSEA, per germline. CDR3 coding DNA: TGCAGCGTTGAAGAGGAGGGCGCCCCTGGTCAGCCCCAGCATTTT. Its protein product is CSVEEEGAPGQPQHF.

The rearrangement uses TRBV27 and TRBJ2-3, with TRBD2 as a possible D gene (6 bases). CDR1 and CDR2 (germline): MNHEY, SMNVEV (reference sequence). The CDR3 has 15 residues. CDR3 nucleotide sequence: TGTGCGAGTACTGCTCGGCGGGGACTCACAGATACGCAGTATTTT. This translates into CASTARRGLTDTQYF.

This chain uses TRBV9 with TRBJ2-3; D perhaps matches TRBD1 (5 bases). The germline V and J ends were trimmed by 0 bases and 2 bases, with 13 bases remaining between them. Germline V gives CDR1 SGDLS, CDR2 YYNGEE. The CDR3 has 16 residues. CDR3 DNA: TGTGCCAGCAGCGTAGTAGGGGCGCCAGACACAGATACGCAGTATTTT. Its translation is CASSVVGAPDTDTQYF.

The V and J genes are TRBV10-3 and TRBJ2-5; 7 bases align to TRBD1. V gave up 3 bases and J gave up 4 bases; unmatched junction bases: 5. The CDR3 consists of 14 residues. The V gene's germline CDR1 is ENHRY and CDR2 SYGVKD. The DNA for the CDR3 is TGTGCCATCAGTGACAGGGGGAGCGGAGAGACCCAGTACTTC. Amino acid sequence: CAISDRGSGETQYF.

The rearrangement joins TRBV5-4 to TRBJ2-1; 10 nucleotides match TRBD1. The CDR3 has 15 residues. CDR1 and CDR2 (germline): SGHNT, YYREEE (reference sequence). Unmatched junction bases numbered 3, after V lost 0 bases and J lost 6 bases. In DNA, the CDR3 is TGTGCCAGCAGCTTGGTCGGACAGGGGGGCAATGAGCAGTTCTTC. This encodes CASSLVGQGGNEQFF.

The rearrangement uses TRBV7-2 and TRBJ1-5; TRBD1 agrees at 8 bases. Per germline, CDR1 SGHTA and CDR2 FQGNSA. CDR3 length: 14 amino acids. V dropped 5 bases and J dropped 8; count of bases not matched to a gene: 8. CDR3 nucleotides: TGTGCCAGCAGCCTCAGGGGGCGCAACGAGCCCCAGCATTTT. Translation: CASSLRGRNEPQHF. The full variable domain, with the rest looked up from reference TRBV7-2 and TRBJ1-5, is GAGVSQSPSNKVTEKGKDVELRCDPISGHTALYWYRQSLGQGLEFLIYFQGNSAPDKSGLPSDRFSAERTGGSVSTLTIQRTQQEDSAVYLCASSLRGRNEPQHFGDGTRLSIL.

This clone was observed a few times. The rearrangement uses TRBV4-3 and TRBJ1-4; the D gene is possibly TRBD1 (5 bases). The CDR3 consists of 16 residues. Trimming took off 1 base at V and 4 bases at J, with 13 bases between the two ends. Germline V gene lookup returns CDR1 LGHNA and CDR2 YSLEER. CDR3 nucleotides: TGCGCCAGCAGCCAAGGAACTACAGGCGATAATGAAAAACTGTTTTTT. Protein sequence: CASSQGTTGDNEKLFF.

The CDR3 coding sequence is TGTGCCAGCAGCCTACAACTACAGGGAAGCACTGAAGCTTTCTTT. Amino acids: CASSLQLQGSTEAFF. The J gene is TRBJ1-1, the V gene TRBV14, with TRBD1 as a possible D gene (6 bases). The CDR3 is 15 residues long. Germline lookup yields CDR1 SGHDN and CDR2 FVKESK. V dropped 4 bases and J dropped 4 bases, with 16 bases sitting between them.

The rearrangement uses TRBV5-1 and TRBJ1-5, with D unclear. Trimming shortened V by 5 bases and J by 2 bases, and 14 bases separated the two germline ends. The CDR3 totals 15 residues. Germline V lookup: CDR1 SGHRS, CDR2 YFSETQ. The CDR3 DNA is TGCGCCAGCAGTCTAGGCGACGGTGGCAATCAGCCCCAGCATTTT. Protein: CASSLGDGGNQPQHF. The full variable domain, with the rest looked up from reference TRBV5-1 and TRBJ1-5, is KAGVTQTPRYLIKTRGQQVTLSCSPISGHRSVSWYQQTPGQGLQFLFEYFSETQRNKGNFPGRFSGRQFSNSRSEMNVSTLELGDSALYLCASSLGDGGNQPQHFGDGTRLSIL.

The chain joins TRBV15 to TRBJ1-5; D is unresolved. Trimming pared 0 bases from V and 4 bases from J, leaving 10 bases between. The V gene's germline CDR1 is LNHNV and CDR2 YYDKDF (reference sequence). CDR3 size: 15 residues. CDR3 sequence reads: CATSRDKNRNQPQHF. CDR3 coding DNA: TGTGCCACCAGCAGAGATAAGAATAGAAATCAGCCCCAGCATTTT. Looking up the rest from reference TRBV15 and TRBJ1-5 gives the full variable domain: DAMVIQNPRYQVTQFGKPVTLSCSQTLNHNVMYWYQQKSSQAPKLLFHYYDKDFNNEADTPDNFQSRRPNTSFCFLDIRSPGLGDTAMYLCATSRDKNRNQPQHFGDGTRLSIL.

The rearrangement links TRBV18 to TRBJ1-2, with 9 bases matching TRBD1. Germline V gene data show CDR1 as KGHSH and CDR2 as LQKENI. This CDR3 has 15 residues. The trim removed 6 bases at V and 7 bases at J, leaving 12 bases unmatched. In DNA form, the CDR3 reads TGTGCCAGCTCCGCCACAGGGGGCGCACAGATTGGCTACACCTTC. The encoded protein is CASSATGGAQIGYTF.

Regarding this clone: The sample holds other DNA sequences that translate to the same CDR3. This chain connects TRBV2 to TRBJ1-1; D possibly corresponds to TRBD1 (6 bases). Germline V lookup: CDR1 SNHLY, CDR2 FYNNEI. The CDR3 totals 11 residues. V was cut by 10 bases and J by 2 bases, with 8 bases left in between. CDR3 coding DNA: TGTGCCACACAGGGAAACACTGAAGCTTTCTTT. It encodes CATQGNTEAFF.

This chain connects TRBV14 to TRBJ1-1; the match to TRBD1 covers 10 bases. Unmatched junction bases numbered 1, after V lost 2 bases and J lost 1 base. The CDR3 is 15 residues long. Germline V gene lookup returns CDR1 SGHDN and CDR2 FVKESK. This CDR3 reads CASSQRTGGNTEAFF. In DNA form, the CDR3 reads TGTGCCAGCAGCCAACGGACAGGGGGGAACACTGAAGCTTTCTTT.

This clone was seen a handful of times. The chain is built from TRBV28 and TRBJ2-7, with D possibly TRBD1 on 6 matching bases. Trimming cost V 4 bases and J 2 bases, with 18 bases left between them. Germline V CDR1 and CDR2: MDHEN, SYDVKM. The CDR3 has 16 amino acids. CDR3 sequence: CASSSRGMVGAYEQYF. The DNA of the CDR3 is TGTGCCAGCAGTTCAAGGGGGATGGTCGGAGCCTACGAGCAGTACTTC.